The clone carrying this TCR beta chain has a single count. This specimen comes from a study of blood T cell repertoires in COVID-19. Study information: Sites in the United States, Italy and Spain provided acute and convalescent COVID-19 samples.

The method was immunoSEQ multiplex PCR; TCRdb's version includes in-frame clones alone and lacks a portion of them. This table holds fewer than 25,000 clones, 90% found once. This sequence was found in a man aged 65-85 years with acute or convalescent COVID-19. Source material: peripheral blood.

CDR3: CASGTGRNQPQHF. For the CDR3, the DNA is TGTGCCTCCGGGACAGGGCGCAATCAGCCCCAGCATTTT. The chain carries TRBV10-3 and TRBJ1-5, with 9 bases matching TRBD1. Per germline, CDR1 ENHRY and CDR2 SYGVKD. Germline trimming cut 11 bases from V and 2 bases from J; bases unmatched to any gene: 4. The CDR3 covers 13 residues.